The entry that follows covers one TCR beta chain sequence. Its antigen is not yet known. No clone much larger than this one lies a single base away; base qualities are absent. RNA was extracted with the RNeasy kit and roughly 0.45 to 1 ug was reverse transcribed using random hexamers. The immunoSEQ multiplex PCR assay, covering 54 Vbeta and 13 Jbeta segments, was used to amplify TCR beta CDR3 regions. Bias from PCR amplification was corrected by using a synthetic template baseline for primer optimization and for computational correction. The authors' pipeline ran thus. Only productive sequences were kept, with reads annotated to V, D and J genes according to IMGT and analyzed in immunoSEQ Analyzer. Clonality was calculated as one minus the Shannon entropy normalized by log2 of the number of productive unique sequences. For each patient and control, public and private clones were evaluated within the 100 most prevalent clones. Susac-specific clones were defined as absent from healthy and MS cohorts, over a thousand published viral clones and other ImmuneACCESS disease sequences. TCRdb took the public reads, trimmed them with fastp at Q25, ran MiXCR for clone calling and kept in-frame beta chains. Each entry is one CDR3 protein sequence, shown with its most common DNA and genes. TCRdb's processing, not the study's, gives the V and J calls here. Counted in this sample were about 140,000 distinct CDR3 sequences; roughly 95% of them appeared once. The ten largest make up approximately 0.12% of the sample.

CDR1 and CDR2 were assigned from the germline V gene (reference sequence) as LGHDT and YNNKEL. Trimmed from V: 1 base; trimmed from J: 3 bases; junction bases lacking a gene match: 6. The CDR3 spans 17 residues, from the cysteine through the phenylalanine. The kept DNA is CDR3 alone, 51 bases in frame from the first base. Peripheral blood CD8+ and CD4+ T cells from healthy donors, Susac syndrome patients and multiple sclerosis patients were profiled by high-throughput TCR beta sequencing. The multiple sclerosis controls were treatment-naive patients whose relapsing-remitting disease, either stable or active, fulfilled the revised McDonald criteria. Bulk CD8+ and CD4+ T cells were purified by magnetic negative isolation, while CD8+ TEMRA cells were enriched using FACS. Blood was collected in EDTA tubes and processed within 24 hours, with PBMCs isolated through density gradient centrifugation. PBMCs intended for TCR sequencing were cryopreserved in liquid nitrogen and were subsequently thawed in a 37 degrees C water bath. The sorted or isolated CD4+, CD8+ and CD8+ TEMRA cells had a purity of 90% or higher.

These data belong to a study of CD8 T cells in Susac syndrome (dated by TCRdb to between 2019 and 2020). Regarding the study in general: The study used repertoire sequencing to test whether antigen drove CD8+ T cell activation and differentiation in Susac syndrome.

What the work shows at the level of the full study, not this receptor alone: The study acknowledged that relatively few individuals were included in the TCR sequencing and HLA analysis.

The specimen sequenced was CD4+ T cells from PBMCs. This receptor chain uses TRBV3-1 and TRBJ2-1; 10 bases in the middle match TRBD2. This TCR came from a human donor with multiple sclerosis. The CDR3 loop reads CASSQGALAGVYNEQFF. The DNA sequence is TGTGCCAGCAGCCAAGGGGCTCTAGCGGGGGTCTACAATGAGCAGTTCTTC.